This TCR beta chain is drawn from a study of shared clonotypes between healthy human individuals. CD8 memory comprised CD45RO+ plus CCR7-negative CD45RA+ TemRA cells. The V end was cut by 5 bases, the J end by 4 bases, with 21 bases between. This CDR3 has 16 residues. Germline lookup yields CDR1 SEHNR and CDR2 FQNEAQ (reference sequence). The method was immunoSEQ multiplex PCR; TCRdb's version includes in-frame clones alone and lacks a portion of them. Found here are approximately 640,000 clones, around 91% of them singletons; the top ten hold more than 30%. Sequencing input: memory CD8+ T cells from PBMCs. As to subset: CD45RO+ cells pooled with CCR7-negative TemRA cells. This receptor was taken from a man in his late teens or twenties in good health. Some clones in this sample may be carry-over from other donors' samples. This chain uses TRBV7-9 with TRBJ2-7; no clear D. CDR3 loop: CASSPDLPSKSYEQYF. The CDR3 coding sequence is TGTGCCAGCAGCCCCGACCTGCCTAGTAAATCATACGAGCAGTACTTC.